This T cell receptor beta chain was found in a study of cytomegalovirus exposure and HLA in healthy donors (dated by TCRdb to about 2017). Notes on the research overall: In an earlier analysis of 587 of the donors, 276 Gb of sequence data and about 110 million unique TCR beta sequences from roughly 190 million T cells were reported. Approximately 310 gigabases of sequencing data and around 80 million unique TCR sequences made up an early release that covered over 550 HLA-typed donors. The genetic ancestry cluster associated with self-reported Caucasian donors included about four fifths of the 300 to 400 genotyped donors. The study was designed to test whether signatures of past pathogen exposure could be identified by cataloging public T cell receptors. Using immunosequencing, the study profiled T cell repertoires from 500 to 800 subjects and related those repertoires to cytomegalovirus serostatus. A separate validation cohort of 90 to 150 different subjects was used in addition to the roughly 640-subject first cohort. The study combined high-throughput TCR immunosequencing, statistical association of individual TCRs with disease status, and machine learning to predict cytomegalovirus infection status. In a later analysis, previously published TCR beta repertoires from roughly 710 donors were re-analyzed and high-resolution HLA genotyping was added so that TCR occurrence patterns could be studied. In the later analysis, no new phenotypic data were used to find candidate immune exposures; instead, reliance was placed on TCR beta sequences and their occurrence across donors. An earlier analysis of approximately 640 of the donors applied high-throughput TCR beta sequencing to assess whether each TCR beta V gene segment acted as functional or pseudogenic. Donor age, sex, ethnicity and CMV serostatus were compiled alongside the repertoire data. A later genetic analysis used genome-wide SNP genotypes for about 60% of the roughly 700 donors, treating that subset as a discovery cohort. All discovery cohort repertoires had been generated on a single sequencing platform. Both class I and class II loci were covered by HLA typing, at four-digit resolution. The number of typed donors differed by locus: about 620-640 for A, B, C, DRB1 and DQB1; approximately 520 for DQA1; over 600 for DPA1; and roughly 450 for DPB1. Five DR-DQ haplotypes were handled as single units for association and clustering, since linkage in the cohort was strong. Among roughly 370 genotyped donors of the cohort, an average of 235,054 unique TCR beta nucleotide sequences were sequenced per donor, roughly 18% of them non-productive.

The cohort comprised 550 to 700 healthy bone marrow donors. Cohort members were all nominally healthy when sampled, although unrecorded immune exposures were likely present. The donor tested CMV seronegative and was one of the 352 seronegative cohort members. Each donor provided a peripheral blood sample, and peripheral blood mononuclear cells were used for TCR beta sequencing. The Qiagen DNeasy Blood Extraction Kit was used to extract genomic DNA from the blood cell samples. General findings and caveats noted by the study authors: Sequencing depth was assumed to be roughly uniform across donors in the presence/absence analyses, though that assumption may not hold. The study gave a list of 150 to 200 TCR beta chains associated with cytomegalovirus. A further reported finding was that TCR beta sequences accurately predicted the HLA-A and HLA-B alleles for most subjects in the first cohort. A cluster of highly shared sequence variants was judged likely to represent a technical artifact of the sequencing pipeline. Most TCR sequences were seen in very few donors, while some public TCRs were found in many individuals. Because some donors lacked HLA typing at each locus, the association tests relied only on the typed subset. In both the original and validation cohorts, the classifier was reported to diagnose cytomegalovirus status with high specificity and sensitivity. In a later analysis, TCR association rates were found to vary across HLA loci, with the most associated TCRs seen for DRB1 alleles and the fewest for HLA-C alleles. According to a later analysis, parvovirus B19, influenza, CMV and Epstein-Barr virus appeared linked to several top co-occurrence clusters. Correlated functional status among segregating V segments might reflect linkage disequilibrium, but an unknown experimental factor could not be ruled out. In vitro tests confirmed that a few of the cytomegalovirus-associated TCR beta chains recognize cytomegalovirus antigens. Immune exposure information for the cohort was limited to CMV serostatus. Because counts were too low, about 17 rarely observed V segments, including chromosome 9 orphons, were excluded from the earlier analysis of 587 of the donors. At a false discovery rate of 0.05, a later analysis linked some 17,000 TCR beta sequences to specific HLA alleles. A later genetic analysis associated a missense DCLRE1C variant with V-gene and J-gene trimming of TCR beta chains, and an independent cohort replicated the association. Compared with the approximately 710-donor mean, donors in an Asian-associated ancestry cluster had fewer N-insertions in productive TCRs, according to a later genetic analysis. The authors suggested that the approach could potentially be generalized to other disease states and immunological phenotypes. Only TCR beta chains were sequenced in this cohort, and the absence of alpha or paired-chain data limited detectable features. An earlier analysis of approximately 590 of the donors showed that most TCR beta V segments appeared in productive rearrangements either about 90% or about 30% of the time, which broadly matched IMGT annotations. In a later analysis, most CMV-associated TCR beta chains were found to appear HLA-restricted, with HLA associations seemingly driven largely by CMV exposure. In a later analysis, HLA-associated TCR beta chains were found to be more clonally expanded and to have lower generation probabilities than equally common non-associated chains. Strong co-occurrence of HLA alleles, especially DR and DQ, made assigning TCR associations to individual alleles difficult.

In regard to this clone: It lacks a known antigen. No clone much larger than this one lies a single base away; base qualities are absent.

The library was generated by the immunoSEQ multiplex PCR assay. For the multiplex PCR, a mixture combining 60 forward primers for TCR Vbeta segments and 13 reverse primers for TCR Jbeta segments was used. The CDR3 region of rearranged TCR beta genes was amplified from genomic DNA by a multiplex PCR assay. Amplified TCR beta libraries were sequenced as 87-base-pair reads on the Illumina HiSeq System. The authors' analysis ran thus. In a later analysis, about 80 million unique TCR beta chains were counted across the 500 to 850 repertoires, and roughly 11 million of these chains were shared by at least two donors. Raw reads were error-corrected and collapsed into unique sequences by a nearest-neighbor algorithm in which closely related sequences were merged to remove PCR and sequencing errors. CDR3 sequences were aligned to IMGT reference sequences to assign V, D and J gene segments. Each retained sequence needed at least a six-nucleotide match to both a V gene segment and a J gene segment. A rearrangement was called productive if the CDR3 had no stop codons and remained in frame with V and J, and every other rearrangement was called non-productive. Following IMGT convention, CDR3 was defined as the stretch from the second conserved V-encoded cysteine up to the conserved J-encoded phenylalanine. The earlier analysis of 587 of the donors excluded sequences that lacked an unambiguous match to a single V gene segment. In an earlier analysis of several hundred of the donors, V segments were called functional above 56.7% productive rearrangements and were called segregating when the between-donor standard deviation exceeded 5%. A statistical classification framework was developed to diagnose cytomegalovirus status using the catalog of TCR beta chain sequences. A later analysis assigned V and J genes by comparing TCR nucleotide sequences with IMGT/GENE-DB human TR gene sequences. Using the TCRdist pipeline, a later analysis assigned CDR3 sequences along with most-parsimonious VDJ recombination scenarios. In a later analysis, each TCR beta chain was defined by its CDR3 amino acid sequence together with its V-gene family, and reads lacking a unique V-gene family were excluded. A later analysis removed 550 to 650 highly shared, low-generation-probability nucleotide sequences to deal with suspected cross-contamination and a sequencing artifact. A later analysis calculated a clonal expansion index for each public chain from normalized within-repertoire ranks of inferred template counts. Generation probabilities in a later analysis came from a VDJ recombination model fitted to out-of-frame rearrangements, and those results were checked against IGoR. In a later analysis, hypergeometric tests were used to score TCR-TCR, TCR-HLA and TCR-CMV co-occurrence, with a repertoire-size bias correction applied to TCR pairs. To estimate false discovery rates, a later analysis permuted the HLA or CMV assignments 20 times. In a later analysis, co-occurring TCRs were grouped with DBSCAN, and TCRdist sequence similarity was added when clustering was performed within HLA-allele-positive subsets. Co-occurrence clustering excluded repertoires with fewer than 30,000 or more than 120,000 public chains, plus five with anomalous nucleotide sharing. Entries here come from immuneACCESS through TCRdb and include only in-frame sequences with V and J called. Some clones fail to appear in such tables; in the studies checked, an unresolved V gene covers under half of the shortfall, and the cause of the remainder is unknown. The V and J calls and clone size come from that table; D and trimming were worked out from the DNA. The sample yields some 150,000 clones; roughly 84% were counted once. The ten most abundant clones make up approximately 2.7% of the sample.

The source of this sequence is a boy aged 2 to 10 in good health and CMV-seronegative. The specimen sequenced was PBMCs.

The DNA is TGTGCCAGCAGCTTGTCGCTTAGTTACAATGAGCAGTTCTTC. The encoded protein is CASSLSLSYNEQFF. The V gene is TRBV5-4 and the J gene is TRBJ2-1; the D gene remains uncertain. V loses 1 base, J loses 4 bases, and the germline ends lie 9 bases apart. Per the germline V gene (reference sequence), SGHNT is the CDR1 and YYREEE is the CDR2. Measured from the cysteine to the phenylalanine, the CDR3 is 14 residues long. Left in the record is the CDR3 DNA by itself, 42 bases read in frame from the first base. Reference TRBV5-4 and TRBJ2-1 genes cover what lies past the CDR3, so the full variable domain is ETGVTQSPTHLIKTRGQQVTLRCSSQSGHNTVSWYQQALGQGPQFIFQYYREEENGRGNFPPRFSGLQFPNYSSELNVNALELDDSALYLCASSLSLSYNEQFFGPGTRLTVL.